This T cell receptor (beta chain) emerged from a study of cytomegalovirus exposure and HLA in healthy donors. The study's findings and limits: Several of the most significant clusters appeared linked to common viral pathogens, based on a later analysis.

Turning to this clone: The antigen remains unidentified.

With 60 Vbeta and 13 Jbeta primers, the PCR was carried out. Sequenced by immunoSEQ multiplex PCR; TCRdb stores in-frame clones only, minus some. The sample holds about 200,000 clones, over 75% seen once. CDR1 LNHDA and CDR2 SQIVND come from the germline V gene (reference sequence). The CDR3 totals 13 residues. V was clipped by 5 bases and J by 3 bases, with 11 bases between them. Specimen: PBMCs. This chain joins TRBV19 and TRBJ2-7; D is possibly TRBD1 (5 bases). The TCR sequence derives from a woman aged 45-65 years in good health and CMV-seronegative. As DNA, the CDR3 is TGTGCCAGTAGTGGAAGGGGTGGCTACGAGCAGTACTTC. Protein sequence: CASSGRGGYEQYF.